Listed below are T cell receptor beta chains from one sample, sequenced in a study of T cells in Graves' hyperthyroidism and ophthalmopathy. TCRdb redid the calling of the multiplex PCR reads with MiXCR, one entry per CDR3 protein. The sample lists about 600,000 distinct CDR3 sequences; approximately 15% were seen once. Sequencing used blood. The receptors come from a woman aged 18 to 35 with Graves' ophthalmopathy. Both conserved end residues are part of each CDR3. D genes are given only for firm matches. Size is omitted from some rows. Given values are once, few, many or a class for expanded clones.

d_gene	v_gene	j_gene	abundance	CDR3aa	CDR3nt
-	TRBV25-1	TRBJ1-4	-	CASSEYTGSNEKLFF	TGTGCCAGCAGTGAATATACCGGGTCTAATGAAAAACTGTTTTTT
TRBD2	TRBV7-9	TRBJ2-5	many	CASSLGGLVYVETQYF	TGTGCCAGCAGCTTAGGGGGACTAGTATATGTGGAGACCCAGTACTTC
TRBD2	TRBV6-1	TRBJ2-7	-	CASTQDSGKSSEQYF	TGTGCCAGCACCCAGGATAGCGGGAAGAGTTCCGAGCAGTACTTC
-	TRBV28	TRBJ2-7	many	CASSSLTRAYEQYF	TGTGCCAGCAGTTCTCTAACTAGAGCCTACGAGCAGTACTTC
TRBD2	TRBV10-3	TRBJ2-3	few	CAISESLAGGIDTQYF	TGTGCCATCAGTGAGTCATTAGCGGGAGGGATAGATACGCAGTATTTT
-	TRBV10-3	TRBJ2-7	-	CAISESEGVEQYF	TGTGCCATCAGTGAGTCGGAGGGAGTCGAGCAGTACTTC
-	TRBV29-1	TRBJ2-1	many	CSVEGGEDIYNEQFF	TGCAGCGTTGAAGGAGGGGAGGACATTTACAATGAGCAGTTCTTC
-	TRBV2	TRBJ1-5	many	CASSGSYSNQPQHF	TGTGCCAGCAGTGGGTCCTATAGCAATCAGCCCCAGCATTTT
TRBD1	TRBV18	TRBJ2-3	many	CASSPESGQGIDTQYF	TGTGCCAGCTCACCAGAGTCGGGACAGGGGATAGATACGCAGTATTTT
-	TRBV28	TRBJ2-5	many	CASSLVTISALGQETQYF	TGTGCCAGCAGTTTAGTAACGATCTCTGCGCTGGGCCAAGAGACCCAGTACTTC
TRBD1	TRBV7-2	TRBJ1-3	many	CATRQGSGNTIYF	TGTGCCACTCGACAGGGCTCTGGAAACACCATATATTTT
TRBD1	TRBV20-1	TRBJ2-7	many	CSPGQGTYEQYF	TGCAGTCCGGGACAGGGGACGTACGAGCAGTACTTC
TRBD1	TRBV4-1	TRBJ1-4	-	CASSQLRDSQNEKLFF	TGCGCCAGCAGCCAACTCCGGGACAGTCAAAATGAAAAACTGTTTTTT
-	TRBV4-2	TRBJ2-1	few	CASSPRRALGNEQFF	TGTGCCAGCAGCCCCCGGAGGGCCTTAGGAAATGAGCAGTTCTTC
TRBD1	TRBV7-3	TRBJ1-2	-	CASSGQDRYGYTF	TGTGCCAGCAGCGGACAGGACCGCTATGGCTACACCTTC
TRBD2	TRBV11-2	TRBJ2-1	few	CASSPTGGGLDNEQFF	TGTGCCAGCAGCCCCACCGGAGGGGGACTAGACAATGAGCAGTTCTTC
TRBD2	TRBV20-1	TRBJ2-7	-	CSARGVGRERKNEQYF	TGCAGTGCTAGAGGTGTTGGGCGGGAGAGGAAGAACGAGCAGTACTTC
-	TRBV5-1	TRBJ2-1	-	CATSPGGHRSGFF	TGCGCCACCTCGCCGGGTGGGCACCGGTCGGGGTTCTTC
TRBD1	TRBV16	TRBJ2-2	few	CASTILDRATGELFF	TGTGCCAGCACCATATTGGACAGGGCGACCGGGGAGCTGTTTTTT
TRBD2	TRBV4-3	TRBJ2-2	-	CASSQDPGGNTGELFF	TGCGCCAGCAGCCAAGACCCGGGGGGTAACACCGGGGAGCTGTTTTTT
-	TRBV5-6	TRBJ2-3	few	CASSLSAKGFTDTQYF	TGTGCCAGCAGCTTGAGCGCTAAAGGATTCACAGATACGCAGTATTTT
-	TRBV27	TRBJ1-4	few	CASRSGEKLFF	TGTGCCAGCCGTTCGGGTGAAAAACTGTTTTTT
-	TRBV12-3/TRBV12-4	TRBJ2-7	many	CASSPNSYEQYF	TGTGCCAGCAGTCCGAACTCCTACGAGCAGTACTTC
-	TRBV7-2	TRBJ2-1	many	CASSLRISSVSYNEQFF	TGTGCCAGCAGCTTAAGAATTAGTTCCGTCTCCTACAATGAGCAGTTCTTC
-	TRBV18	TRBJ1-5	many	CASSRDIQSNQPQHF	TGTGCCAGCTCACGGGACATACAAAGCAATCAGCCCCAGCATTTT
TRBD2	TRBV5-1	TRBJ2-1	many	CASSLRTSGGTYNEQFF	TGCGCCAGCAGCCTGAGGACTAGCGGAGGTACCTACAATGAGCAGTTCTTC
-	TRBV20-1	TRBJ1-6	many	CSARNVRLSSLNSPLHF	TGCAGTGCTAGGAACGTCCGTTTGAGCTCATTAAATTCACCCCTCCACTTT
TRBD1	TRBV24-1	TRBJ2-1	many	CATSAPGQGDNEQFF	TGTGCCACCAGTGCTCCGGGACAGGGAGACAATGAGCAGTTCTTC
-	TRBV12-3/TRBV12-4	TRBJ2-7	-	CASSGSRAGYEQYF	TGTGCCAGCAGTGGAAGCCGCGCGGGCTACGAGCAGTACTTC
TRBD2	TRBV7-3	TRBJ2-2	many	CASSPGTSGMYTGELFF	TGTGCCAGCAGCCCCGGGACTAGCGGGATGTACACCGGGGAGCTGTTTTTT
TRBD1	TRBV20-1	TRBJ1-2	many	CSARGHRGVDNYGYTF	TGCAGTGCCCGAGGGCACAGGGGCGTCGATAACTATGGCTACACCTTC
-	TRBV4-1	TRBJ1-4	few	CASSQESQGSKKLFF	TGCGCCAGCAGCCAAGAGTCCCAGGGTAGCAAAAAACTGTTTTTT
-	TRBV2	TRBJ2-7	many	CASSGDLLYEQYF	TGTGCCAGCAGTGGGGACTTACTCTACGAGCAGTACTTC